This TCR beta chain came from a study of CD8+ T cells in alopecia areata. Germline values: CDR1 SGHAT, CDR2 FQNNGV. The J segment lost 1 base and the V segment lost 4 bases, leaving 5 bases of the junction unmatched. The CDR3 consists of 15 residues. Whole-study results and caveats: On tofacitinib, scalp clonality and expanded CD8+ clones among top 100 fell significantly. Many expanded lesional clones persisted in scalp and blood during tofacitinib treatment.

Treatment here: oral pan-JAK inhibitor, 5-10 mg twice daily. Those with alopecia areata gave lesional scalp punch biopsies and peripheral blood. The sorting of PBMCs gave CD4+ and CD8+ T cells. A note on this clone: What it binds is not known.

Extracted RNA was reverse transcribed, and the resulting cDNA served as sequencing template. Assay used: immunoSEQ multiplex PCR; TCRdb lists only in-frame clones, some missing. The sample shows more than 130,000 clones, 82% of them seen only once. The clonotype comes from a human donor with alopecia areata. The specimen was CD8+ T cells sorted from blood, collected at week 4, from a patient treated with tofacitinib. This rearrangement joins TRBV11-2 to TRBJ2-7; TRBD1 agrees at 9 bases. The CDR3 is CASSSLDRGSYEQYF. CDR3 DNA sequence: TGTGCCAGCAGCTCCCTGGACAGGGGATCCTACGAGCAGTACTTC. Full variable domain (outside the CDR3, taken from reference TRBV11-2 and TRBJ2-7): EAGVAQSPRYKIIEKRQSVAFWCNPISGHATLYWYQQILGQGPKLLIQFQNNGVVDDSQLPKDRFSAERLKGVDSTLKIQPAKLEDSAVYLCASSSLDRGSYEQYFGPGTRLTVT.